This TCR beta chain was profiled in a study of cytomegalovirus exposure and HLA in healthy donors. Overall study findings and caveats: Reportedly, cytomegalovirus status was diagnosed with high sensitivity and specificity.

Both 60 Vbeta primers and 13 Jbeta primers went into the PCR. Profiled with immunoSEQ multiplex PCR; TCRdb holds only in-frame clones, not every one. Among about 130,000 clones listed, approximately 80% were seen once. This clone was seen once. What it binds is not known. From germline, CDR1 is MNHNY and CDR2 SVGAGI (reference sequence). Trimming removed 5 bases from V and 0 bases from J; junction bases left unmatched: 4. There are 15 residues in the CDR3. The source is a young man in good health and CMV-seronegative. The chain carries TRBV6-6 and TRBJ1-5; 7 bases align to TRBD1. Sequenced material: PBMCs. The CDR3: CASSGTVYSNQPQHF. For the CDR3, the DNA is TGTGCCAGCAGTGGGACAGTTTATAGCAATCAGCCCCAGCATTTT.